The 17 T cell receptor beta chains below were found in one sample sequenced in a study of siplizumab effects on memory and regulatory T cells. Produced via immunoSEQ multiplex PCR; TCRdb's table is partial and in-frame only. The table includes approximately 120,000 clones, just over 90% detected once. Sequenced material: Tregs sorted from blood. Receptor source: a human donor in good health.

The chain carries TRBV4-2 and TRBJ2-5; 9 bases are a match to TRBD1. The ends lost 5 bases at V and 5 bases at J; junction bases unmatched: 3. CDR3 length equals 13 residues. Germline loops: CDR1 LGHNA, CDR2 YNFKEQ. CDR3 coding DNA: TGTGCCAGCAGCGACAGGGGGGGGGAGACCCAGTACTTC. It translates to CASSDRGGETQYF.

This sequence joins TRBV5-1 and TRBJ2-2; D is unclear. The V end was cut by 3 bases, the J end by 5 bases, with 11 bases between. CDR1 and CDR2 (germline): SGHRS, YFSETQ. The CDR3 extends over 14 amino acids. CDR3 bases: TGCGCCAGCAGCTCGATTGGAATGACCGGGGAGCTGTTTTTT. Amino acids: CASSSIGMTGELFF.

The genes are TRBV20-1 and TRBJ1-2, with D hard to call. V lost 6 bases and J 4 bases, leaving 9 bases between the germline ends. The CDR3 is 11 amino acids. Germline V gene sequence: CDR1 DFQATT, CDR2 SNEGSKA (reference sequence). The CDR3 here is CSAPGGYGYTF. The CDR3 DNA reads as TGCAGTGCCCCTGGTGGCTATGGCTACACCTTC.

Written as DNA, the CDR3 is TGTGCCACCTGGGACAGGGGGATCAACGAGCAGTACTTC. Translation gives CATWDRGINEQYF. The chain employs TRBV10-3 and TRBJ2-5; 11 nucleotides line up with TRBD1. The end of the DNA is better explained by TRBJ2-7, so the J call may be wrong. Germline CDR1 and CDR2: ENHRY and SYGVKD. This CDR3 region has 13 residues.

J is TRBJ1-5 and V is TRBV6-5, with D unclear. The germline V gene encodes CDR1 MNHEY and CDR2 SVGAGI. V dropped 6 bases and J dropped 4 bases, with 13 bases sitting between them. The length of the CDR3 is 14 residues. The chain's CDR3 is CASSQLGVNQPQHF. For the CDR3, the DNA is TGTGCCAGCAGCCAACTTGGTGTAAATCAGCCCCAGCATTTT.

The chain is built from TRBV6-6 and TRBJ1-5; the D gene is possibly TRBD1 (6 bases). In germline, CDR1 is MNHNY, CDR2 SVGAGI (reference sequence). The CDR3 runs 14 residues. The V end was cut by 6 bases, the J end by 3 bases, with 12 bases between. The CDR3 sequence is CASRPTGYNQPQHF. The CDR3 coding sequence is TGTGCCAGCAGGCCAACAGGGTACAATCAGCCCCAGCATTTT.

The chain links TRBV6-6 to TRBJ2-7; 8 bases are shared with TRBD1. Germline loops: CDR1 MNHNY, CDR2 SVGAGI (reference sequence). The CDR3 is 14 amino acids. J lost 2 bases, V lost 2 bases, and 2 bases had no gene match. CDR3 coding DNA: TGTGCCAGCAGTTACCGACAGGGGACCTACGAGCAGTACTTC. It translates to CASSYRQGTYEQYF.

The rearrangement uses TRBV9 and TRBJ2-5, with 7 bases lining up with TRBD2. The J call may not be correct, given that the DNA end is closer to TRBJ2-7. Per the germline V gene, CDR1 is SGDLS and CDR2 is YYNGEE. The length of the CDR3 is 15 residues. The DNA for the CDR3 is TGTGCCAGCAGCCCATGGGGCGGGAGTATCGACGAGCAGTACTTC. Its protein is CASSPWGGSIDEQYF.

CDR3 sequence: CASSPDGGRNEKLFF. CDR3 sequence (DNA): TGTGCCAGCAGCCCTGATGGGGGTCGTAATGAAAAACTGTTTTTT. The V call is TRBV5-4, the J call TRBJ1-4; possible D gene TRBD1, 5 bases. V was cut by 4 bases and J by 4 bases, with 14 bases left in between. CDR1 is SGHNT and CDR2 is YYREEE in the germline V gene (reference sequence). There are 15 residues in the CDR3.

V and J are TRBV7-9 and TRBJ2-1; 12 nucleotides line up with TRBD2. Germline assignment: CDR1 SEHNR and CDR2 FQNEAQ (reference sequence). Losses at the gene ends were 2 bases for V and 8 bases for J; bases not matched to a gene: 7. CDR3 length: 16 amino acids. The CDR3 loop is CASSLSSGGANDEQFF. In DNA, the CDR3 is TGTGCCAGCAGCTTATCTAGCGGGGGGGCCAACGATGAGCAGTTCTTC.

Here the CDR3 reads CASRPTSGSYEQFF. For the CDR3, the DNA is TGCGCCAGCCGGCCGACTAGCGGGAGTTACGAGCAGTTCTTC. The V and J genes are TRBV10-2 and TRBJ2-1, with 12 bases that match TRBD2. Germline-derived CDR1 and CDR2 are WSHSY and SAAADI. The CDR3 covers 14 residues. V lost 8 bases and J lost 10; bases outside the gene matches: 9.

The chain recombines TRBV5-1 with TRBJ1-1; possibly TRBD1 for D (5 bases). CDR3 length equals 14 residues. The germline gives CDR1 SGHRS, CDR2 YFSETQ. V lost 4 bases, J lost 7 bases, and 17 bases lay in between. DNA of the CDR3: TGCGCCAGCAGCCATGGCGGGGTCGGGGGTGAAGCTTTCTTT. As protein: CASSHGGVGGEAFF.

The V gene is TRBV28, the J gene TRBJ1-1, with TRBD1 matching over 9 bases. Germline CDR1 MDHEN, CDR2 SYDVKM. This CDR3 comprises 12 residues. V trimming: 5 bases; J trimming: 11 bases; junction bases outside the gene matches: 6. CDR3 sequence: CASSGTGLVAFF. CDR3 nucleotide sequence: TGTGCCAGCAGTGGGACAGGGTTGGTGGCTTTCTTT.

The V call is TRBV27, the J call TRBJ1-6; weak D call: TRBD1 (5 bases). Deletions cut 5 bases from V and 11 bases from J, with 16 bases between. Germline values: CDR1 MNHEY, CDR2 SMNVEV (reference sequence). This CDR3 spans 14 amino acids. CDR3: CASSQQGHTAPLHF. Here the CDR3 DNA reads TGTGCCAGCAGTCAGCAGGGTCATACGGCACCCCTCCACTTT.

This chain joins TRBV28 and TRBJ1-4, with unresolved D. Germline lookup yields CDR1 MDHEN and CDR2 SYDVKM. V lost 2 bases and J lost 4, with 8 bases in between. CDR3 length: 14 amino acids. This CDR3 reads CASSLHTVNEKLFF. Here the CDR3 DNA reads TGTGCCAGCAGTTTACACACAGTTAATGAAAAACTGTTTTTT.

The CDR3 bases are TGTGCCAGCACCGGCACTAGCGGCTTCTACGAGCAGTACTTC. Translating it yields CASTGTSGFYEQYF. V gene TRBV2 combines with J gene TRBJ2-7; 8 bases are a match to TRBD2. The CDR3 contains 14 residues. CDR1 and CDR2 (germline): SNHLY, FYNNEI. Trimming cost V 7 bases and J 3 bases; bases outside gene matches: 8.

The chain recombines TRBV19 with TRBJ1-5, with a tentative D call TRBD1 (6 bases). V lost 1 base and J lost 6, with 13 bases in between. Germline V gives CDR1 LNHDA, CDR2 SQIVND (reference sequence). The CDR3 is 15 residues long. CDR3 coding DNA: TGTGCCAGTAGTATAGTCACAGGGTCGGGTCAGCCCCAGCATTTT. Protein: CASSIVTGSGQPQHF.